These 19 T cell receptor beta chains were all obtained from the same sample, sequenced in a study of vaccination effects on CD4 cells after COVID-19. These receptors lack a known antigen. Clones were sequenced by immunoSEQ multiplex PCR, and TCRdb holds only the in-frame ones, with some missing. The sample includes roughly 70,000 clones, approximately 76% of them seen just once. Antigen-specific CD4+ T cell clonotypes were called by their expansion after viral peptide-pool culture in ViraFEST. Following culture for roughly 10 days, CD4+ T cells were isolated. The cohort was immunized with two doses of either the BNT162b2 or mRNA-1273 vaccine. Sequenced material: CD4+ T cells from PBMCs cultured with HCoV-OC43 spike peptides, taken after COVID-19 vaccination. This sample's subset: HCoV-OC43 spike overlapping peptide pool stimulation. These receptors were collected from a human donor who received a COVID-19 vaccine.

V and J are TRBV24-1 and TRBJ2-5; D is unresolved. Germline lookup yields CDR1 KGHDR and CDR2 SFDVKD. Trimming left V 4 bases short and J 0 bases short, with 8 bases between. The CDR3 has 14 residues. This CDR3 reads CATSERQDQETQYF. For the CDR3, the DNA is TGTGCCACCAGTGAACGCCAGGACCAAGAGACCCAGTACTTC.

This chain links TRBV28 with TRBJ2-3; D is tentatively TRBD1 or TRBD2 (5 bases each). The CDR3 spans 18 residues. From germline, CDR1 is MDHEN and CDR2 SYDVKM. V lost 7 bases, J lost 2 bases, and 25 bases lay in between. The CDR3: CASTPVTGAHPITDTQYF. CDR3 DNA: TGTGCCAGCACCCCAGTAACCGGGGCCCACCCCATCACAGATACGCAGTATTTT. The variable domain in full, completed from reference TRBV28 and TRBJ2-3, reads DVKVTQSSRYLVKRTGEKVFLECVQDMDHENMFWYRQDPGLGLRLIYFSYDVKMKEKGDIPEGYSVSREKKERFSLILESASTNQTSMYLCASTPVTGAHPITDTQYFGPGTRLTVL.

The chain carries TRBV5-1 and TRBJ2-2; 9 nucleotides match TRBD1. In germline, CDR1 is SGHRS, CDR2 YFSETQ. V dropped 6 bases and J dropped 1; count of bases not matched to a gene: 4. The CDR3 spans 15 residues. The CDR3 protein is CASTGTGWNTGELFF. The DNA of the CDR3 is TGCGCCAGCACCGGGACAGGGTGGAACACCGGGGAGCTGTTTTTT.

The chain uses TRBV5-5 and TRBJ2-1, with TRBD1 as a possible D gene (6 bases). The CDR3 sequence is 15 residues long. Germline CDR1 SGHKS, CDR2 YYEKEE (reference sequence). V was trimmed by 0 bases and J by 2 bases, leaving 9 bases between them. The CDR3 DNA follows: TGTGCCAGCAGCTTGGACAGGGTGCCCTACAATGAGCAGTTCTTC. Its protein is CASSLDRVPYNEQFF.

The V call is TRBV5-4, the J call TRBJ1-1, with D perhaps matching TRBD1 (6 bases). Germline loops: CDR1 SGHNT, CDR2 YYREEE (reference sequence). The length of the CDR3 is 16 residues. V was pared by 0 bases and J by 4 bases, with 16 bases between. The CDR3 DNA is TGTGCCAGCAGCTTGGGGAAAGGGGGGAGGGCCACTGAAGCTTTCTTT. Translating it yields CASSLGKGGRATEAFF.

The rearrangement uses TRBV2 and TRBJ2-5; 10 bases align to TRBD2. The length of the CDR3 is 13 residues. The junction had 2 bases not matched to a gene; V was cut back by 6 bases and J by 4 bases. Germline CDR1 SNHLY, CDR2 FYNNEI. CDR3 amino acids: CASRRTSGETQYF. CDR3 DNA sequence: TGTGCCAGCAGGAGGACTAGCGGAGAGACCCAGTACTTC.

In its sample, this clone was seen once. The rearrangement joins TRBV27 to TRBJ2-5; D is ambiguous. CDR1 and CDR2 (germline): MNHEY, SMNVEV (reference sequence). This CDR3 spans 13 amino acids. The V gene lost 3 bases and the J gene lost 5 bases, with 10 bases spanning the gap. CDR3 region: CASSFRRQETQYF. In nucleotides, the CDR3 is TGTGCCAGCAGTTTTCGCAGGCAGGAGACCCAGTACTTC.

This clone was picked up one time. V gene TRBV6-1 combines with J gene TRBJ2-3; 9 nucleotides line up with TRBD1. The germline V gene encodes CDR1 MNHNS and CDR2 SASEGT. This CDR3 comprises 17 residues. With 2 bases clipped from V and 4 bases from J, the junction kept 10 bases outside the gene matches. CDR3 residues: CASSEIVTGGVADTQYF. The CDR3 nucleotides are TGTGCCAGCAGTGAAATCGTTACAGGGGGCGTCGCAGATACGCAGTATTTT.

For the CDR3, the DNA is TGCGCCAGCAGACCTGGGACAGCCACCGGGGAGCTGTTTTTT. Translating gives CASRPGTATGELFF. V is TRBV5-1 and J is TRBJ2-2; 7 bases fit TRBD1. This CDR3 has 14 residues. Unmatched junction bases numbered 5, after V lost 5 bases and J lost 4 bases. Germline V gene data show CDR1 as SGHRS and CDR2 as YFSETQ.

V and J are TRBV5-1 and TRBJ1-3, with D possibly matching TRBD1 (6 bases). Germline V gives CDR1 SGHRS, CDR2 YFSETQ. This CDR3 region has 16 residues. V was clipped by 0 bases and J by 2 bases, with 12 bases between them. CDR3 protein: CASSLAFGGPGNTIYF. Written as DNA, the CDR3 is TGCGCCAGCAGCTTGGCCTTTGGGGGCCCTGGAAACACCATATATTTT.

This chain connects TRBV5-4 to TRBJ2-3; D remains ambiguous. Germline CDR1 reads SGHNT; CDR2 reads YYREEE (reference sequence). The CDR3 is 12 amino acids. V shed 2 bases and J shed 7 bases, with 8 bases lying between them. CDR3 protein: CASSFFGYTQYF. The CDR3 nucleotides are TGTGCCAGCAGCTTTTTCGGGTATACGCAGTATTTT. Looking up the rest from reference TRBV5-4 and TRBJ2-3 gives the full variable domain: ETGVTQSPTHLIKTRGQQVTLRCSSQSGHNTVSWYQQALGQGPQFIFQYYREEENGRGNFPPRFSGLQFPNYSSELNVNALELDDSALYLCASSFFGYTQYFGPGTRLTVL.

The table lists this clone with a few counts. V usage is TRBV10-2 and J usage is TRBJ2-1, with D perhaps TRBD1 (6 bases). Germline loops: CDR1 WSHSY, CDR2 SAAADI. The CDR3 sequence is 13 residues long. Trimming removed 8 bases from V and 4 bases from J, with 12 bases in between. CDR3 coding DNA: TGCGCCAGCCAGCGGACAGCATACAATGAGCAGTTCTTC. Translation gives CASQRTAYNEQFF.

The rearrangement joins TRBV6-5 to TRBJ2-6; D is ambiguous. The CDR3 sequence is 12 residues long. Germline V gene data show CDR1 as MNHEY and CDR2 as SVGAGI. V was trimmed by 6 bases and J by 6 bases, leaving 6 bases between them. CDR3 protein: CASRKAANVLTF. The CDR3 nucleotides read TGTGCCAGCAGGAAGGCGGCCAACGTCCTGACTTTC.

The V call is TRBV5-1, the J call TRBJ2-7, with 7 nucleotides matching TRBD1. The CDR3 totals 21 residues. J was trimmed by 12 bases and V by 1 base; bases with no gene match: 34. Germline assignment: CDR1 SGHRS and CDR2 YFSETQ. This CDR3 reads CASSLMPIEVPFVDRVGVRYV. DNA for the CDR3: TGCGCCAGCAGCTTGATGCCAATTGAGGTCCCGTTTGTAGACAGGGTGGGGGTCAGGTACGTC.

The chain is built from TRBV28 and TRBJ1-1, with 7 bases that match TRBD1. From germline, CDR1 is MDHEN and CDR2 SYDVKM. J was trimmed by 5 bases and V by 7 bases; bases with no gene match: 28. This CDR3 is 20 amino acids long. CDR3 coding DNA: TGTGCCAGCAATCTCGGTGGCAGGGGGAATAGGATACGAACTGAAACTGAAGCTTTCTTT. This gives the protein CASNLGGRGNRIRTETEAFF.

This clone was counted once. The CDR3 spells CASSRHIEVGNTIYF. CDR3 coding DNA: TGTGCCAGCAGTCGCCACATTGAGGTTGGAAACACCATATATTTT. The chain has TRBV6-6 and TRBJ1-3; no firm D call. The CDR3 has 15 amino acids. V lost 5 bases, J lost 3 bases, and 14 bases lay in between. The germline gives CDR1 MNHNY, CDR2 SVGAGI (reference sequence).

The V gene is TRBV6-1, the J gene TRBJ2-7, with 11 bases aligning to TRBD2. CDR3 length equals 17 residues. Germline CDR1 is MNHNS and CDR2 is SASEGT. J was trimmed by 3 bases and V by 4 bases; bases with no gene match: 11. The CDR3 region is CASSVTRLAGLFYEQYV. In nucleotides, the CDR3 is TGTGCCAGCAGTGTCACCAGACTAGCGGGGCTATTCTACGAGCAGTACGTC.

The gene calls are TRBV28 and TRBJ2-7; tentative D call: TRBD2 (5 bases). Germline lookup yields CDR1 MDHEN and CDR2 SYDVKM. Trimming removed 8 bases at V and 7 bases at J, with 18 bases between. The CDR3 loop spans 13 amino acids. The CDR3 nucleotides read TGTGCCAGCGGAAATAGCGTTTTGGGGGAGCAGTACGTC. Protein sequence: CASGNSVLGEQYV.

A note on this clone: The sample carries other DNA sequences with the same CDR3. The chain couples TRBV3-1 (or the pseudogene TRBV3-2) to TRBJ1-2; no firm D call. The germline CDR1 and CDR2 sequences are LGHDT and YNNKEL (reference sequence). CDR3 size: 12 residues. V lost 2 bases and J lost 4, with 5 bases in between. The CDR3 region is CASSQTAYGYTF. In DNA form, the CDR3 reads TGTGCCAGCAGCCAAACAGCCTATGGCTACACCTTC.